This passage covers 10 T cell receptor beta chains from one sample sequenced in a study of Ad26.COV2.S vaccination and SARS-CoV-2 variants. Specified treatment: some 20 received Ad26.COV2.S at low or high dose, single or two shots; about 5 received placebo; per-sample allocation not given. Day 63 after the first injection of vaccine or placebo was the sampling time. Sequenced by immunoSEQ multiplex PCR; TCRdb stores in-frame clones only, minus some. This repertoire shows 200,000 to 250,000 clones, roughly 90% found once; its top ten account for around a tenth. The sample in question was peripheral blood, obtained in a trial of Ad26.COV2.S vaccine versus placebo. The receptors originated from a person aged 18-60 years who received the Ad26.COV2.S COVID-19 vaccine or a placebo.

The rearrangement links TRBV19 to TRBJ2-3; D gene uncertain. This CDR3 is built from 11 residues. Germline values: CDR1 LNHDA, CDR2 SQIVND (reference sequence). V dropped 6 bases and J dropped 2 bases, with 3 bases sitting between them. The CDR3 DNA reads TGTGCCAGTAGGTTCACAGATACGCAGTATTTT. It yields the protein CASRFTDTQYF.

The V call is TRBV19, the J call TRBJ2-1; possible D gene TRBD1, 6 bases. V dropped 3 bases and J dropped 0 bases, with 15 bases sitting between them. From germline, CDR1 is LNHDA and CDR2 SQIVND (reference sequence). This CDR3 region has 17 residues. The CDR3 is CASSIPTVGGSYNEQFF. The CDR3 bases are TGTGCCAGTAGTATCCCTACCGTAGGGGGCTCCTACAATGAGCAGTTCTTC.

The chain links TRBV21-1 to TRBJ2-2; the table calls TRBD2, which could not be checked here. TRBV21-1 constitutes a pseudogene. CDR3 length: 17 residues. Written as DNA, the CDR3 is TGTGCCAGCAGCCCCCGATCAGCGGGGGCTGGCACCGGGGAGCTGTTTTTT. Its translation: CASSPRSAGAGTGELFF.

CDR3 sequence reads: CASSRDSRYEQYF. In DNA form, the CDR3 reads TGTGCCAGCAGCCGGGACAGCCGCTACGAGCAGTACTTC. The J gene is TRBJ2-7, the V gene TRBV12-3 or TRBV12-4; TRBD1 aligns across 7 bases. The junction had 5 bases not matched to a gene; V was cut back by 6 bases and J by 3 bases. The CDR3 has 13 residues.

The chain joins TRBV9 to TRBJ2-1; a possible D gene is TRBD1 (5 bases). Germline CDR1 and CDR2: SGDLS and YYNGEE. This CDR3 is 19 amino acids long. Trimming removed 4 bases at V and 0 bases at J, with 23 bases between. CDR3 in DNA: TGTGCCAGCAGCCACCCGGTCGCGTGGGGCGAGTTCTCCTACAATGAGCAGTTCTTC. Protein product: CASSHPVAWGEFSYNEQFF.

V usage is TRBV4-1 and J usage is TRBJ2-7; the D call may be TRBD1 or TRBD2 (5 bases each). Trimming took off 1 base at V and 2 bases at J, with 9 bases between the two ends. Germline loops: CDR1 MGHRA, CDR2 YSYEKL. The CDR3 contains 14 residues. The CDR3 nucleotides are TGCGCCAGCAGCCAAGGGGACGGGACCTACGAGCAGTACTTC. Its translation is CASSQGDGTYEQYF.

The chain has TRBV11-2 and TRBJ2-3; TRBD2 might be the D (7 bases). Trimming pared 5 bases from V and 4 bases from J, leaving 16 bases between. The germline V gene encodes CDR1 SGHAT and CDR2 FQNNGV. This CDR3 is built from 15 residues. CDR3 nucleotide sequence: TGTGCCAGCAGCCGGGGTGGGAGGGGGGCAGATACGCAGTATTTT. Its translation is CASSRGGRGADTQYF.

The chain links TRBV30 to TRBJ1-1; no firm D call. The CDR3 covers 11 residues. The V and J ends lost 5 bases and 0 bases respectively, with 4 bases between them. In germline, CDR1 is GTSNPN, CDR2 SVGIG (reference sequence). The DNA for the CDR3 is TGTGCCTGGGGGATGAACACTGAAGCTTTCTTT. Its translation is CAWGMNTEAFF.

The gene calls are TRBV7-3 and TRBJ2-1; 11 bases map to TRBD2. The junction had 3 bases not matched to a gene; V was cut back by 5 bases and J by 3 bases. The CDR3 extends over 15 amino acids. CDR1 and CDR2 from the germline V gene are SGHTA and FQGTGA. The CDR3 sequence: CASSRGLAGYNEQFF. DNA for the CDR3: TGTGCCAGCAGCCGTGGACTAGCGGGCTACAATGAGCAGTTCTTC.

The chain links TRBV9 to TRBJ1-1; TRBD1 is a possible D gene (5 bases). Germline V gene data show CDR1 as SGDLS and CDR2 as YYNGEE. V shed 4 bases and J shed 1 base, with 14 bases lying between them. The CDR3 is 15 amino acids. CDR3 residues: CASSPSNRPNTEAFF. The CDR3 DNA reads as TGTGCCAGCAGCCCCTCTAACAGGCCGAACACTGAAGCTTTCTTT.